Shown below are 14 T cell receptor beta chains from a single sample sequenced in a study of cytomegalovirus exposure and HLA in healthy donors. 13 Jbeta primers and 60 Vbeta primers were used for the PCR. Libraries were prepared by immunoSEQ multiplex PCR; TCRdb keeps only in-frame clonotypes and omits some of them. The sample lists around 150,000 clones; 86% were seen once. The specimen was PBMCs. The origin of the receptors is a young woman in good health and CMV-seronegative.

This rearrangement joins TRBV6-6 to TRBJ2-3; D is uncertain. This CDR3 comprises 13 residues. Germline loops: CDR1 MNHNY, CDR2 SVGAGI (reference sequence). V was cut by 6 bases and J by 7 bases, with 14 bases left in between. DNA for the CDR3: TGTGCCAGCAGACCAAGGTCGGGTTATACGCAGTATTTT. Translated, it gives CASRPRSGYTQYF.

The J gene is TRBJ2-5, the V gene TRBV30; 8 bases match TRBD2. This CDR3 is built from 15 residues. Trimming took 1 base from V and 2 from J; bases not matched to a gene: 6. Looked up from germline, CDR1 is GTSNPN and CDR2 is SVGIG (reference sequence). DNA for the CDR3: TGTGCCTGGAGTGAACGGGAGGGCCAGCAAGAGACCCAGTACTTC. This codes for CAWSEREGQQETQYF.

The CDR3 loop is CASSLSGLAGIQETQYF. In nucleotides, the CDR3 is TGTGCCAGCAGTTTATCTGGGCTAGCGGGGATACAAGAGACCCAGTACTTC. The chain has TRBV28 and TRBJ2-5; 9 positions match TRBD2. The V gene's germline CDR1 is MDHEN and CDR2 SYDVKM. After removal of 1 base from V and 2 bases from J, the junction contained 8 bases not matched to a gene. The CDR3 contains 17 residues. Together with reference TRBV28 and TRBJ2-5, the CDR3 gives the full variable domain: DVKVTQSSRYLVKRTGEKVFLECVQDMDHENMFWYRQDPGLGLRLIYFSYDVKMKEKGDIPEGYSVSREKKERFSLILESASTNQTSMYLCASSLSGLAGIQETQYFGPGTRLLVL.

The CDR3 DNA sequence: TGTGCCAGCAGTTGGGGGCGTCAGCCCCAGCATTTT. It codes for CASSWGRQPQHF. The J gene is TRBJ1-5, the V gene TRBV28, with D perhaps TRBD1 (6 bases). CDR3 length: 12 amino acids. V lost 4 bases and J lost 6, with 7 bases in between. Germline V gives CDR1 MDHEN, CDR2 SYDVKM.

This chain links TRBV13 with TRBJ2-1; possibly TRBD2 for D (7 bases). V lost 2 bases to trimming and J lost 9 bases, with 11 bases between them. The germline V gene has CDR1 PRHDT and CDR2 FYEKMQ (reference sequence). CDR3 length equals 13 residues. In DNA, the CDR3 is TGTGCCAGCAGCTTAAGCGGGACATTTGAGCAGTTCTTC. It translates to CASSLSGTFEQFF.

The gene calls are TRBV28 and TRBJ2-4, with TRBD1 matching 11 bases. V was clipped by 4 bases and J by 11 bases; unmatched bases: 10. Germline V gene data show CDR1 as MDHEN and CDR2 as SYDVKM. This CDR3 comprises 15 residues. DNA of the CDR3: TGTGCCAGCAGTTCCCCGGGGGACAGGGGGTACGTTCAGTACTTC. Translating it yields CASSSPGDRGYVQYF. Variable domain in full (rest from reference TRBV28 and TRBJ2-4): DVKVTQSSRYLVKRTGEKVFLECVQDMDHENMFWYRQDPGLGLRLIYFSYDVKMKEKGDIPEGYSVSREKKERFSLILESASTNQTSMYLCASSSPGDRGYVQYFGAGTRLSVL.

The chain has TRBV5-4 and TRBJ2-1, with D tentatively TRBD1 (5 bases). CDR3 length: 12 residues. The germline CDR1 and CDR2 sequences are SGHNT and YYREEE (reference sequence). V was clipped by 7 bases and J by 10 bases, with 15 bases between them. The CDR3 coding sequence is TGTGCCAGCTTTGGGGCGAGTGGGGAGCAGTTCTTC. This encodes CASFGASGEQFF.

This clone was counted a single time. The chain is built from TRBV19 and TRBJ2-2; D not certain. V lost 2 bases and J 1 base, leaving 8 bases between the germline ends. CDR3 length: 15 amino acids. Germline lookup yields CDR1 LNHDA and CDR2 SQIVND (reference sequence). The CDR3 sequence is CASSIIGWNTGELFF. DNA for the CDR3: TGTGCCAGTAGTATAATCGGGTGGAACACCGGGGAGCTGTTTTTT.

The chain is built from TRBV11-2 and TRBJ1-1, with D unresolved. CDR3 length: 15 residues. The germline V gene encodes CDR1 SGHAT and CDR2 FQNNGV. V was clipped by 5 bases and J by 0 bases, with 13 bases between them. CDR3 nucleotides: TGTGCCAGCAGCCTATTGGGCAGCATGAACACTGAAGCTTTCTTT. Protein sequence: CASSLLGSMNTEAFF.

J is TRBJ2-5 and V is TRBV4-1, with TRBD2 matching 10 bases. Germline V CDR1 and CDR2: MGHRA, YSYEKL. The length of the CDR3 is 18 residues. V gave up 2 bases and J gave up 2 bases; unmatched junction bases: 11. The CDR3, as DNA: TGCGCCAGCAGCCAATTCGGGATAGCGGGGGGCCAGCAAGAGACCCAGTACTTC. It encodes CASSQFGIAGGQQETQYF.

The chain links TRBV28 to TRBJ1-1; 8 nucleotides match TRBD1. Germline V CDR1 and CDR2: MDHEN, SYDVKM. After removal of 10 bases from V and 1 base from J, the junction contained 2 bases not matched to a gene. This CDR3 is built from 12 residues. CDR3 sequence (DNA): TGTGCCATAGGGACAGGGAACACTGAAGCTTTCTTT. It is translated as CAIGTGNTEAFF.

The chain joins TRBV4-1 to TRBJ2-3; 8 bases match TRBD2. CDR1 and CDR2 (germline): MGHRA, YSYEKL. The CDR3 spans 20 residues. Unmatched junction bases numbered 19, after V lost 0 bases and J lost 5 bases. CDR3 amino acids: CASSQDSGQRGPLREDTQYF. In DNA, the CDR3 is TGCGCCAGCAGCCAAGATAGTGGTCAGCGGGGGCCTCTCAGGGAAGATACGCAGTATTTT.

The chain couples TRBV7-2 to TRBJ2-5; 13 nucleotides line up with TRBD2. The CDR3 is made up of 15 amino acids. J gave up 3 bases and V 3 bases, and 1 base lay outside the gene matches. Germline CDR1 is SGHTA and CDR2 is FQGNSA. The CDR3 reads CASSLTSGGKETQYF. The CDR3, as DNA: TGTGCCAGCAGCTTGACTAGCGGGGGGAAAGAGACCCAGTACTTC.

Here the CDR3 reads CASSTSGTGNTGELFF. For the CDR3, the DNA is TGTGCCAGCAGTACATCCGGGACAGGGAACACCGGGGAGCTGTTTTTT. The rearrangement uses TRBV28 and TRBJ2-2; 8 nucleotides agree with TRBD1. This CDR3 is built from 16 residues. CDR1 MDHEN and CDR2 SYDVKM come from the germline V gene. The trim removed 5 bases at V and 1 base at J, leaving 6 bases unmatched.